The 17 T cell receptor beta chains below were found in one sample sequenced in a study of T cells after yellow fever vaccination. TCRdb analysed the 5' RACE reads with MiXCR anew, one entry per CDR3 protein. The sample holds 620,000 or so distinct CDR3 sequences; about a sixth are singletons and the top ten take 17%. Sequenced material: PBMCs, taken less than 6 days after the first yellow fever vaccination. The source of these receptors is a man aged 18 to 30 who received the YFV17D yellow fever vaccine.

The rearrangement uses TRBV3-1 and TRBJ2-1; 13 positions match TRBD2. The length of the CDR3 is 15 residues. Trimming cost V 1 base and J 9 bases; bases outside gene matches: 3. Germline loops: CDR1 LGHDT, CDR2 YNNKEL (reference sequence). The CDR3, as DNA: TGTGCCAGCAGCCAAGGACTAGCGGGGGGCCCTGAGCAGTTCTTC. Translated: CASSQGLAGGPEQFF.

The chain couples TRBV7-9 to TRBJ1-1; TRBD1 matches 7 bases. With 5 bases clipped from V and 1 base from J, the junction kept 4 bases outside the gene matches. There are 14 residues in the CDR3. The germline V gene encodes CDR1 SEHNR and CDR2 FQNEAQ (reference sequence). CDR3 sequence reads: CASSHGTENTEAFF. The DNA of the CDR3 is TGTGCCAGCAGCCACGGGACAGAGAACACTGAAGCTTTCTTT.

This clonotype was seen more than once but under ten times. The V and J genes are TRBV6-6 and TRBJ2-7; D is possibly TRBD1 or TRBD2 (5 bases each). V gave up 5 bases and J gave up 3 bases, with 11 bases separating them. This CDR3 region has 13 residues. The V gene's germline CDR1 is MNHNY and CDR2 SVGAGI (reference sequence). The CDR3 region is CASSRDEDYEQYV. The CDR3 DNA is TGTGCCAGCAGTCGGGACGAAGACTACGAGCAGTACGTC.

This chain links TRBV7-2 with TRBJ2-1; D is unresolved. The CDR3 sequence is 12 residues long. V was cut by 4 bases and J by 8 bases, with 9 bases left in between. Germline values: CDR1 SGHTA, CDR2 FQGNSA. The CDR3 region has the DNA TGTGCCAGCAGCTGGCCCGGCGATGAGCAGTTCTTC. Its translation: CASSWPGDEQFF.

The chain couples TRBV7-3 to TRBJ2-3, with a possible D match to TRBD2 (6 bases). This CDR3 is 15 amino acids long. V shed 5 bases and J shed 4 bases, with 16 bases lying between them. Per germline, CDR1 SGHTA and CDR2 FQGTGA. This chain's CDR3 is CASSPQAGNADTQYF. DNA for the CDR3: TGTGCCAGCAGCCCCCAAGCGGGTAATGCAGATACGCAGTATTTT. The variable domain in full, completed from reference TRBV7-3 and TRBJ2-3, reads GAGVSQTPSNKVTEKGKYVELRCDPISGHTALYWYRQSLGQGPEFLIYFQGTGAADDSGLPNDRFFAVRPEGSVSTLKIQRTERGDSAVYLCASSPQAGNADTQYFGPGTRLTVL.

This clonotype was counted between two and nine times. This chain uses TRBV5-1 with TRBJ2-5; the D gene is possibly TRBD1 (6 bases). This CDR3 comprises 14 residues. The V gene's germline CDR1 is SGHRS and CDR2 YFSETQ. Trimming removed 5 bases at V and 4 bases at J, with 15 bases between. CDR3 nucleotides: TGCGCCAGCAGTTTTCAGGGGATGAGAGAGACCCAGTACTTC. Protein: CASSFQGMRETQYF.

The chain has TRBV6-2 or TRBV6-3 and TRBJ2-2; TRBD1 might be the D (6 bases). V was pared by 6 bases and J by 2 bases, with 13 bases between. The CDR3 runs to 15 residues. Germline values: CDR1 MNHEY, CDR2 SVGEGT. The CDR3 bases are TGTGCCAGCAGCCCCACAGGGATCAACACCGGGGAGCTGTTTTTT. This gives the protein CASSPTGINTGELFF.

V gene TRBV5-1 combines with J gene TRBJ1-2; 8 positions agree with TRBD1. Per the germline V gene, CDR1 is SGHRS and CDR2 is YFSETQ. With 0 bases clipped from V and 3 bases from J, the junction kept 4 bases outside the gene matches. The CDR3 sequence is 15 residues long. CDR3 in amino acids: CASSLEQGAHYGYTF. Here the CDR3 DNA reads TGCGCCAGCAGCTTGGAGCAGGGGGCACACTATGGCTACACCTTC.

This clonotype was counted between two and nine times. The genes are TRBV3-1 and TRBJ2-3; D possibly uses TRBD1 or TRBD2 (5 bases each). The CDR3 sequence is 14 residues long. V was cut by 2 bases and J by 4 bases, with 10 bases left in between. Germline values: CDR1 LGHDT, CDR2 YNNKEL (reference sequence). The CDR3 loop reads CASSQTRDADTQYF. CDR3 DNA sequence: TGTGCCAGCAGCCAAACCAGGGACGCAGATACGCAGTATTTT.

The V gene is TRBV12-5, the J gene TRBJ1-1, with D hard to call. The length of the CDR3 is 13 residues. V gave up 5 bases and J gave up 2 bases, with 9 bases separating them. Looked up from germline, CDR1 is LGHNT and CDR2 is FRNRAP. CDR3 nucleotide sequence: TGTGCTAGTGGTCCCGCGGGTAACACTGAAGCTTTCTTT. Protein sequence: CASGPAGNTEAFF.

This chain links TRBV11-2 with TRBJ2-7; D is perhaps TRBD1 (5 bases). Trimming pared 2 bases from V and 2 bases from J, leaving 13 bases between. Germline V gene sequence: CDR1 SGHAT, CDR2 FQNNGV. The CDR3 loop spans 15 amino acids. The CDR3 loop reads CASSLRGKGAYEQYF. CDR3 in DNA: TGTGCCAGCAGCTTAAGGGGTAAAGGGGCCTACGAGCAGTACTTC. Combining the CDR3 with reference TRBV11-2 and TRBJ2-7 gives the whole variable domain EAGVAQSPRYKIIEKRQSVAFWCNPISGHATLYWYQQILGQGPKLLIQFQNNGVVDDSQLPKDRFSAERLKGVDSTLKIQPAKLEDSAVYLCASSLRGKGAYEQYFGPGTRLTVT.

This chain's CDR3 is CASSSQTGLNEKLFF. CDR3 nucleotide sequence: TGCGCCAGCAGCTCCCAGACAGGGCTTAATGAAAAACTGTTTTTT. The chain is built from TRBV5-1 and TRBJ1-4; 7 nucleotides align to TRBD1. The CDR3 spans 15 residues. Germline V lookup: CDR1 SGHRS, CDR2 YFSETQ. Trimming at V came to 3 bases and at J to 4 bases, leaving 6 bases not matched to a gene.

The chain uses TRBV18 and TRBJ1-2; D remains ambiguous. Germline values: CDR1 KGHSH, CDR2 LQKENI. Trimming shortened V by 2 bases and J by 4 bases, and 11 bases separated the two germline ends. This CDR3 is 14 amino acids long. This chain's CDR3 is CASSPGQATYGYTF. The CDR3 DNA reads TGTGCCAGCTCACCAGGGCAGGCAACCTATGGCTACACCTTC. Full variable domain (outside the CDR3, taken from reference TRBV18 and TRBJ1-2): NAGVMQNPRHLVRRRGQEARLRCSPMKGHSHVYWYRQLPEEGLKFMVYLQKENIIDESGMPKERFSAEFPKEGPSILRIQQVVRGDSAAYFCASSPGQATYGYTFGSGTRLTVV.

This clonotype was seen a handful of times. This rearrangement joins TRBV11-2 to TRBJ2-3, with 11 bases identical to TRBD1. The CDR3 length is 17 residues. CDR1 and CDR2 from the germline V gene are SGHAT and FQNNGV. J lost 2 bases, V lost 1 base, and 5 bases had no gene match. DNA of the CDR3: TGTGCCAGCAGCTTAGGGGGTGGACAGGGGGCCACAGATACGCAGTATTTT. Its translation: CASSLGGGQGATDTQYF.

The chain has TRBV4-1 and TRBJ2-5; 10 bases match TRBD1. In germline, CDR1 is MGHRA, CDR2 YSYEKL. Losses at the gene ends were 3 bases for V and 1 base for J; bases not matched to a gene: 11. The CDR3 is 18 residues long. CDR3 protein: CASSHNTRDRGAQETQYF. CDR3 nucleotide sequence: TGCGCCAGCAGCCATAACACCCGGGACAGGGGAGCCCAAGAGACCCAGTACTTC.

This clonotype was seen more than once but under ten times. This chain uses TRBV5-1 with TRBJ2-6; tentative D call: TRBD1 (6 bases). Trimming pared 4 bases from V and 0 bases from J, leaving 8 bases between. Germline loops: CDR1 SGHRS, CDR2 YFSETQ. The CDR3 spans 15 residues. CDR3 nucleotides: TGCGCCAGCAGCCAGGACAGCTCTGGGGCCAACGTCCTGACTTTC. It encodes CASSQDSSGANVLTF.

This clonotype was counted between two and nine times. The chain couples TRBV27 to TRBJ2-7; TRBD1 aligns across 11 bases. Germline trimming cut 4 bases from V and 6 bases from J; bases unmatched to any gene: 11. This CDR3 is 16 amino acids long. Germline CDR1 and CDR2: MNHEY and SMNVEV (reference sequence). The DNA of the CDR3 is TGTGCCAGCAGTTCGCAAGGGACAGGGGGGTTGGGCGAGCAGTACTTC. Protein sequence: CASSSQGTGGLGEQYF.